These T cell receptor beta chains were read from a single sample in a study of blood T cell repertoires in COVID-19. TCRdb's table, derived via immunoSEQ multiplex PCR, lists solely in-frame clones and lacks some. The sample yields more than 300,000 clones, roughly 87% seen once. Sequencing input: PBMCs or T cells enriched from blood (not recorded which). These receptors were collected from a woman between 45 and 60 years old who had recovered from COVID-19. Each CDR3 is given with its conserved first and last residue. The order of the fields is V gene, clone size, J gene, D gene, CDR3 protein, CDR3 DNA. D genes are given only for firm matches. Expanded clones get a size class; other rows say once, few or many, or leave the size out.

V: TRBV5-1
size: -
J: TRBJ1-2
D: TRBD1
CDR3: CASSPSGQQIYGYTF
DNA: TGCGCCAGCAGCCCCTCGGGACAGCAAATCTATGGCTACACCTTC

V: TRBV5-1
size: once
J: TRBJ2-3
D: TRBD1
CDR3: CASSPDRLTDTQYF
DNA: TGCGCCAGCAGCCCGGACAGGCTCACAGATACGCAGTATTTT

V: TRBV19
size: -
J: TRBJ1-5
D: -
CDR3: CATREWTDPNQPQHF
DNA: TGTGCCACACGAGAGTGGACAGACCCTAATCAGCCCCAGCATTTT

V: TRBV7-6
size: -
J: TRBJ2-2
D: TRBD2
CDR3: CASSLSPSGKNTGELFF
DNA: TGTGCCAGCAGCCTCTCTCCTAGCGGAAAGAACACCGGGGAGCTGTTTTTT

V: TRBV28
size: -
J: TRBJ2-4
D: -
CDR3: CASSLGSGGAKNIQYF
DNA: TGTGCCAGCAGTTTAGGCAGCGGTGGAGCCAAAAACATTCAGTACTTC

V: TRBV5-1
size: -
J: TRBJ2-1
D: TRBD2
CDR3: CASRSSGRAVNEQFF
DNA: TGCGCCAGCAGGTCTAGCGGGAGGGCCGTGAATGAGCAGTTCTTC

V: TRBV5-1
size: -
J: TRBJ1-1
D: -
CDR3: CASSEQTLGNTEAFF
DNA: TGCGCCAGCAGCGAACAGACACTAGGGAACACTGAAGCTTTCTTT

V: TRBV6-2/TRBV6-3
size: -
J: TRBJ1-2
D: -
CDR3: CASSPRGGSIDGYTF
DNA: TGTGCCAGCAGTCCGAGGGGGGGAAGCATCGACGGCTACACCTTC

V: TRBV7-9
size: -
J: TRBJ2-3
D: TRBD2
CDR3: CASSFSGITDTQYF
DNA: TGTGCCAGCAGCTTTAGCGGGATCACAGATACGCAGTATTTT

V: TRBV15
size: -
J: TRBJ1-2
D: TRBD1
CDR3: CATSRLVQGNSNGYTF
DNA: TGTGCCACCAGCAGACTAGTACAGGGGAATTCGAATGGCTACACCTTC

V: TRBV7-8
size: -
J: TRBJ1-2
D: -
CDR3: CASSNQDYGYGYTF
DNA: TGTGCCAGCAGCAATCAGGACTACGGCTATGGCTACACCTTC

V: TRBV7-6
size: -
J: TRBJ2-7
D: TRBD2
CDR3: CASSLAIGQGGVGEQYF
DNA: TGTGCCAGCAGCTTAGCAATTGGCCAGGGAGGGGTGGGCGAGCAGTACTTC

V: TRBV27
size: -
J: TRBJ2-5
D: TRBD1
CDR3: CASSSQRQGRQETQYF
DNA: TGTGCCAGCAGTTCGCAAAGACAGGGGCGCCAAGAGACCCAGTACTTC

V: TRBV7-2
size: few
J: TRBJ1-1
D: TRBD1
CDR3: CAMGVAGGLWNTEAFF
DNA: TGTGCCATGGGGGTGGCAGGGGGCTTGTGGAACACTGAAGCTTTCTTT

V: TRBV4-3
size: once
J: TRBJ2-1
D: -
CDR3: CASSHNRGGEYNEQFF
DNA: TGCGCCAGCAGCCACAACAGGGGCGGGGAATACAATGAGCAGTTCTTC

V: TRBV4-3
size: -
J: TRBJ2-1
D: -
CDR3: CASSQGVRGAIGGQFF
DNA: TGCGCCAGCAGCCAAGGTGTCAGGGGGGCCATTGGTGGGCAGTTCTTC

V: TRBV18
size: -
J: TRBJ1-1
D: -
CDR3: CASSLFSRGGDTEAFF
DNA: TGTGCCAGCTCACTATTCTCCCGGGGAGGGGACACTGAAGCTTTCTTT

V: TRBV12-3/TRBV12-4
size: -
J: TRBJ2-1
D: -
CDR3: CASSSKSPHEQFF
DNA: TGTGCCAGCAGTTCGAAGAGCCCCCATGAGCAGTTCTTC

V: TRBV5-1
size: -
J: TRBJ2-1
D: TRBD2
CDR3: CASSLGLEINEQFF
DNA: TGCGCCAGCAGCCTAGGACTAGAGATCAATGAGCAGTTCTTC

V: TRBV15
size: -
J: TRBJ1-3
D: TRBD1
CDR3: CATSRDRGIGNTIYF
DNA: TGTGCCACCAGCAGAGACAGGGGGATAGGAAACACCATATATTTT

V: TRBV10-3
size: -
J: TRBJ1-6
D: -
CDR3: CAIRSGVNSPLHF
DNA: TGTGCCATCCGGTCCGGGGTTAATTCACCCCTCCACTTT

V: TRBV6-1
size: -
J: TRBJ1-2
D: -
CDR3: CASSERWRANYGYTF
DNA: TGTGCCAGCAGTGAACGGTGGAGAGCTAACTATGGCTACACCTTC

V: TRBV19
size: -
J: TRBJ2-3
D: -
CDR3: CASSSGSGTDTQYF
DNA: TGTGCCAGTAGTTCGGGTAGCGGAACAGATACGCAGTATTTT

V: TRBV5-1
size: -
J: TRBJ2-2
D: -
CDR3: CASRPEATNTGELFF
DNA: TGCGCCAGCAGGCCCGAGGCAACGAACACCGGGGAGCTGTTTTTT

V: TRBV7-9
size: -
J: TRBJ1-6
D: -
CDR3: CASSTEGVGPLHF
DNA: TGTGCCAGCAGTACGGAAGGCGTCGGGCCCCTCCACTTT

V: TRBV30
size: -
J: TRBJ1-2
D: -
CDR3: CAWSVLGPGGYTF
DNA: TGTGCCTGGAGTGTACTGGGGCCAGGTGGCTACACCTTC

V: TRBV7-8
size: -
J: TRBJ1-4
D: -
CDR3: CASSLAGGGGVDEKLFF
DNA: TGTGCCAGCAGTTTAGCGGGCGGGGGAGGAGTGGATGAAAAACTGTTTTTT

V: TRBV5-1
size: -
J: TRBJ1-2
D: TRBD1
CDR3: CASSLVIGGTGGDGYTF
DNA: TGCGCCAGCAGCTTGGTCATTGGCGGGACAGGGGGCGATGGCTACACCTTC

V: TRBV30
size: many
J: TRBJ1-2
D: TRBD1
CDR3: CAWRTQGALNYGYTF
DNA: TGTGCCTGGAGGACTCAGGGGGCTCTTAACTATGGCTACACCTTC

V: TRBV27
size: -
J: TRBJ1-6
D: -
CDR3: CASSLNSEGAPLHF
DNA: TGTGCCAGCAGTTTAAACAGCGAAGGGGCACCCCTCCACTTT

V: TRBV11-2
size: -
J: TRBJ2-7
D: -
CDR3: CASSSTYEQYF
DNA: TGTGCCAGCAGTTCTACCTACGAGCAGTACTTC

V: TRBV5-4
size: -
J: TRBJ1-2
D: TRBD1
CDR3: CASSLKAGTGDLGGYTF
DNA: TGTGCCAGCAGCTTGAAAGCCGGGACAGGGGATCTGGGAGGCTACACCTTC

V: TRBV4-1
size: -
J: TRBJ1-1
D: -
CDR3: CASSSPAGRNTEAFF
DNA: TGCGCCAGCAGCTCGCCGGCAGGCCGGAACACTGAAGCTTTCTTT

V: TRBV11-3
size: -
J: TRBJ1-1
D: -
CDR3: CASTQGLNTEAFF
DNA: TGTGCCAGCACACAGGGACTGAACACTGAAGCTTTCTTT

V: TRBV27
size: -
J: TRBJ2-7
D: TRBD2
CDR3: CASSAGGGRGTEQYF
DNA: TGTGCCAGCAGTGCGGGCGGCGGGAGGGGTACCGAGCAGTACTTC

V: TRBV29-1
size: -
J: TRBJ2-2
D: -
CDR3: CSVVTQRGSPGTGELFF
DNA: TGCAGCGTTGTCACCCAACGAGGGTCCCCGGGCACCGGGGAGCTGTTTTTT

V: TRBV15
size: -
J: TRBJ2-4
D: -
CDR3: CATGALGDIQYF
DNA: TGTGCCACGGGGGCCTTGGGAGACATTCAGTACTTC

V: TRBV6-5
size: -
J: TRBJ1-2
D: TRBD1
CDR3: CASRGGDYGYTF
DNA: TGTGCCAGCAGAGGGGGCGACTATGGCTACACCTTC

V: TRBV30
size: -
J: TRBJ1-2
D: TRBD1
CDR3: CAWSVQFFRQGNFGYTF
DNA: TGTGCCTGGAGTGTACAGTTCTTTAGACAGGGGAATTTTGGCTACACCTTC

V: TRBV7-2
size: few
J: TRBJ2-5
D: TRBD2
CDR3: CASSPGRGRAETQYF
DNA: TGTGCCAGCAGTCCCGGTCGCGGGAGGGCGGAGACCCAGTACTTC

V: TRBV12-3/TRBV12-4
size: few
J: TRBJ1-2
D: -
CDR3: CASSVVREYGYTF
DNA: TGTGCCAGCAGCGTGGTCCGGGAGTATGGCTACACCTTC

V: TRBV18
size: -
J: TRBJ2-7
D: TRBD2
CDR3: CASSPPLAGGPAEQYF
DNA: TGTGCCAGCTCACCACCCCTAGCGGGAGGGCCCGCCGAGCAGTACTTC

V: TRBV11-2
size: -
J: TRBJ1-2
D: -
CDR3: CASSLDRYGYTF
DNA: TGTGCCAGCAGCTTAGACCGCTATGGCTACACCTTC

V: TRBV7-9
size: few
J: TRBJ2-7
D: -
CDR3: CASSKGEGISYEQYF
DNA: TGTGCCAGCAGCAAGGGGGAGGGTATATCCTACGAGCAGTACTTC

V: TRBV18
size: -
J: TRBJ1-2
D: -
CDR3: CASSTNNRSPNYGYTF
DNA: TGTGCCAGCTCAACAAATAACAGGAGTCCAAACTATGGCTACACCTTC

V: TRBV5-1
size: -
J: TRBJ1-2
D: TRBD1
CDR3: CASSLTPKTGGFKYGYTF
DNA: TGCGCCAGCAGCCTTACCCCCAAAACAGGGGGCTTTAAATATGGCTACACCTTC

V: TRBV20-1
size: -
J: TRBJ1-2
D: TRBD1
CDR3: CSARQGDGYTF
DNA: TGCAGTGCTCGGCAGGGGGATGGCTACACCTTC